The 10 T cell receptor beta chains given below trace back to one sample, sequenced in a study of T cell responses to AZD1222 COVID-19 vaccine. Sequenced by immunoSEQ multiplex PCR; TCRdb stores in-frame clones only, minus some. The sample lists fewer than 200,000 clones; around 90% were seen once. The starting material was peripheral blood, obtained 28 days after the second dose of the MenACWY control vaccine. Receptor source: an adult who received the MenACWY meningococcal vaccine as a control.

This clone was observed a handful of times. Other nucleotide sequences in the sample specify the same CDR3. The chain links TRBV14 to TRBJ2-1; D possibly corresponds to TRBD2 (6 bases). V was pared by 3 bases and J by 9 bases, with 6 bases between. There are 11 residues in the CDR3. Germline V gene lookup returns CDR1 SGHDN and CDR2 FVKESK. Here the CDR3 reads CASSQGGEQFF. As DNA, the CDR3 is TGTGCCAGCAGCCAGGGGGGTGAGCAGTTCTTC.

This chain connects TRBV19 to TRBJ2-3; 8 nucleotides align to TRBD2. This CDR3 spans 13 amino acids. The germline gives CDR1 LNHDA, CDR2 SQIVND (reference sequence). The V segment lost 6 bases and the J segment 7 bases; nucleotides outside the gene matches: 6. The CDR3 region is CASRPGGSNTQYF. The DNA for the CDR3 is TGTGCCAGTAGGCCGGGAGGGTCGAATACGCAGTATTTT.

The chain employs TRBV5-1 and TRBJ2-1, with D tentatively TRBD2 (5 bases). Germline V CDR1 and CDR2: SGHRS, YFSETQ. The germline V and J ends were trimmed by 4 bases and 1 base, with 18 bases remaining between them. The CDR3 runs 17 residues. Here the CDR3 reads CASSLRSGGDSYNEQFF. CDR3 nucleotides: TGCGCCAGCAGCCTGAGGTCCGGAGGAGATTCCTACAATGAGCAGTTCTTC.

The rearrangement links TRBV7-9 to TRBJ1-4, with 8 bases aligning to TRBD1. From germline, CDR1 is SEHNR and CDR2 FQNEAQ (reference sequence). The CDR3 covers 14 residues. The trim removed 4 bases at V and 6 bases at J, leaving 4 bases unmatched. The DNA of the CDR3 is TGTGCCAGCAGCTCGGACAGGGAAGATGAAAAACTGTTTTTT. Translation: CASSSDREDEKLFF.

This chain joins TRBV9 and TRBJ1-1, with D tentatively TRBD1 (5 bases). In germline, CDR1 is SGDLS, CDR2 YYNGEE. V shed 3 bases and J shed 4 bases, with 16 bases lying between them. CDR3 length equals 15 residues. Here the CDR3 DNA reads TGTGCCAGCAGCGCCCCGCCAGGGATGGTCACTGAAGCTTTCTTT. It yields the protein CASSAPPGMVTEAFF.

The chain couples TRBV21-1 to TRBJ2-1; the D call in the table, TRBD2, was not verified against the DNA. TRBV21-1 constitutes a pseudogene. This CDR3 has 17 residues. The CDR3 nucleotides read TGTGCCAGCAGCTTGGCTAGCGGGAGTGCCTGGGGAGGTGAGCAGTTCTTC. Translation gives CASSLASGSAWGGEQFF.

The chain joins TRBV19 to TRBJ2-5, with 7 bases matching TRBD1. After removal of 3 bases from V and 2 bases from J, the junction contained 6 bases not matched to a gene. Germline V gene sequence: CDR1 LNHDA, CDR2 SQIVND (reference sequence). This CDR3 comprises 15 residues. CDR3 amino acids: CASSIGQGVQETQYF. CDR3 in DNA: TGTGCCAGTAGTATTGGTCAGGGGGTACAAGAGACCCAGTACTTC.

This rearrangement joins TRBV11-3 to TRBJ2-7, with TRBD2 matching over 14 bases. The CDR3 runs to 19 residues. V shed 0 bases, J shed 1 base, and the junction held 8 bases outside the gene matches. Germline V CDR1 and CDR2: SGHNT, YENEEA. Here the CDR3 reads CASSLDSGLAGAISYEQYF. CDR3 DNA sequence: TGTGCCAGCAGCTTAGATTCGGGACTAGCGGGAGCCATTTCCTACGAGCAGTACTTC.

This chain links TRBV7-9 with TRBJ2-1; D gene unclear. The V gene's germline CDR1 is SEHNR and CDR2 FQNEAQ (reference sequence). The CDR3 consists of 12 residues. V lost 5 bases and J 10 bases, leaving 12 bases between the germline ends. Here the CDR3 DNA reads TGTGCCAGCAGCCAGGTCCTCCCGGAGCAGTTCTTC. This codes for CASSQVLPEQFF.

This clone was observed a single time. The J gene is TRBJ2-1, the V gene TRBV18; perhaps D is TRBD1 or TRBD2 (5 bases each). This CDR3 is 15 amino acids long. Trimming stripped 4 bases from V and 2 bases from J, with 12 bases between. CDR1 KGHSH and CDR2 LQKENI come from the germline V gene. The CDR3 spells CASSLQGTPYNEQFF. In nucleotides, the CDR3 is TGTGCCAGCTCACTCCAAGGGACCCCCTACAATGAGCAGTTCTTC.